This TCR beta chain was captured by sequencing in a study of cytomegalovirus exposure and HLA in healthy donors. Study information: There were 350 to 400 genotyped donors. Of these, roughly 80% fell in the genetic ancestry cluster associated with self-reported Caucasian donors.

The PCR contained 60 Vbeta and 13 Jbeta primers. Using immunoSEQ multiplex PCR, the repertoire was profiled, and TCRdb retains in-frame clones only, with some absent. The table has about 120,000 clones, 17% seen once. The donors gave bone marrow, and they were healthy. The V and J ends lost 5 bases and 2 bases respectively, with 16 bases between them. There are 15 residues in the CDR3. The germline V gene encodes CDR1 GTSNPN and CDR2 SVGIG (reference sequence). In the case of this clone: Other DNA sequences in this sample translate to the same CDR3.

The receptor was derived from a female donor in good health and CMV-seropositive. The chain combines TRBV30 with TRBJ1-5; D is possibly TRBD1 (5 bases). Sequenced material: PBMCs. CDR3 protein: CAWGIKGMGNQPQHF. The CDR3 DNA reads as TGTGCCTGGGGTATTAAGGGGATGGGCAATCAGCCCCAGCATTTT.